This T cell receptor (beta chain) was recorded in a study of blood T cells in healthy people across ages (dated by TCRdb to about 2015). In terms of the full investigation: In model experiments, roughly one uniquely barcoded TCR beta cDNA molecule per two T cells was captured by template switching. The donors were divided into four age groups: young (average around 15 years), middle-aged (about 39), aged (roughly 66) and long-lived (roughly 86). To track age-related changes in TCR beta repertoire diversity, the study relied on deep sequencing normalized with unique cDNA molecular identifiers. Donors of different ages were randomly distributed across sequencing lanes to avoid experimental bias. The study analyzed two additional independent replicas of 1 million unique cDNA reads from the same blood draw for two donors, one aged 18 to 30 and one aged 80 or older.

Libraries were built with 5' RACE. Sequencing was carried out with an Illumina HiSeq 2500. A second PCR of about 7 to 12 cycles was run with a J-beta primer mix and a sample-barcoded 5' primer. A unique molecular identifier was introduced onto each TCR beta cDNA molecule by a template-switch 5' adaptor carrying 12 random nucleotides. Each sample yielded at least 3 million CDR3-containing paired-end reads. First-strand cDNA was synthesized from all RNA with the Mint cDNA synthesis kit, primed by a TRBC-specific oligonucleotide. Following uracil-DNA glycosylase treatment, a first 18-cycle PCR with universal primers M1SS and BC2_uni_R was performed on all cDNA. The published analysis was carried out like this. Normalization of each sample was performed by random selection of 1 million high-quality reads, each carrying a distinct molecular identifier. Instead of being binned into consensus sequences, reads with shared molecular identifiers were discarded. CDR3 identification, clonotype clustering and error correction used MiTCR with a Q25 quality threshold and the strictest error-elimination algorithm. A nonparametric unseen species model with Euler transformation was used to estimate a lower bound on total TCR beta diversity. TCRdb reprocessing: public reads trimmed at Q25 with fastp, clones called with MiXCR, in-frame beta chains kept. Each entry is one CDR3 protein sequence, shown with its most common DNA and genes. For this entry, the V and J calls and clone size follow TCRdb and not the study's own pipeline. For this sample the table gives 850,000 to 1,000,000 distinct CDR3 sequences, of which roughly 43% were detected only once. The ten largest clonotypes hold roughly 13% of the sample.

Beyond this particular receptor, the publication reports: Compared with the aged group, the long-lived group had more naive CD4+ T cells, fewer expanded clones and increased TCR diversity, a pattern suggesting age selection. The percentage of naive T cells measured by flow cytometry correlated strongly with observed TCR beta diversity. Observed TCR beta diversity per million T cells fell roughly linearly with age, and a significant reduction was already apparent by age roughly 40. Conclusive comparison of naive and antigen-experienced compartments was prevented by the profiling of bulk unsorted PBMCs. Donor CMV infection status was unknown, potentially confounding age-related changes in expanded clonotypes. Estimates of total diversity from one million sequenced T cells were regarded as lower bounds and underestimates.

Only a few counts were recorded for this clonotype. Which antigen it targets is not known. Just one base apart from a much larger clone, this may be a read error. Systemically healthy Caucasian individuals from Russia, approximately 39 in total and aged about 6 to 95 years, were included as donors. Each donor gave ten milliliters of peripheral blood, drawn into EDTA-treated Vacutainer tubes. Ficoll-Paque density-gradient centrifugation was used to isolate PBMCs, with at least 6.5 million per sample. Total RNA was extracted from PBMCs with Trizol reagent, with at least 5 micrograms obtained per sample. For every donor, an aliquot of PBMCs went through flow cytometry to measure the percentages of naive CD45RAhigh/CD27high T cells. The TCR originated in a man under 40 in good health. Material for sequencing was blood.

The DNA reads TGTGCCAGCAGGACCACAGATACGCAGTATTTT. Translated, it reads CASRTTDTQYF. The chain is assembled from TRBV12-3 or TRBV12-4 and TRBJ2-3, with no D gene named confidently. Counted from cysteine to phenylalanine, this CDR3 has 11 amino acids. CDR3 DNA is the only sequence kept; it has 33 bases, read in frame from the first base. Trimming removed 6 bases from V and 2 bases from J, leaving 3 bases between the germline ends.